The 9 T cell receptor beta chains below come from one sample, sequenced in a study of blood T cell repertoires in COVID-19. TCRdb keeps only in-frame clones here, not all; method: immunoSEQ multiplex PCR. The sample has about 300,000 clones, 80% to 90% seen once. The sequenced sample was peripheral blood. These TCRs come from a man aged 18 to 30 who had recovered from COVID-19.

This chain joins TRBV25-1 and TRBJ2-1; 10 bases are shared with TRBD2. V lost 8 bases to trimming and J lost 6 bases; unmatched junction nucleotides: 7. This CDR3 is built from 14 residues. Germline V gives CDR1 MGHDK, CDR2 SYGVNS. The CDR3 protein is CASDVAGGLNEQFF. CDR3 nucleotide sequence: TGTGCCAGCGATGTAGCGGGAGGCCTCAATGAGCAGTTCTTC.

The rearrangement uses TRBV7-3 and TRBJ2-1; 8 bases align to TRBD1. CDR3 size: 15 residues. CDR1 SGHTA and CDR2 FQGTGA come from the germline V gene. Trimming removed 1 base from V and 7 bases from J; junction bases left unmatched: 6. In DNA, the CDR3 is TGTGCCAGCAGCTTAATGTTGGGACAGGCTAATGAGCAGTTCTTC. Translation gives CASSLMLGQANEQFF.

The chain uses TRBV29-1 and TRBJ2-7; no clear D gene. The germline V and J ends were trimmed by 4 bases and 7 bases, with 11 bases remaining between them. Germline CDR1 and CDR2: SQVTM and ANQGSEA. The CDR3 runs to 11 residues. CDR3 DNA: TGCAGCGTTGGGGCCTACCTTGAGCAGTACTTC. It encodes CSVGAYLEQYF.

This clone was seen only once. The rearrangement joins TRBV5-1 to TRBJ2-3; 10 nucleotides line up with TRBD2. In germline, CDR1 is SGHRS, CDR2 YFSETQ. The ends lost 4 bases at V and 2 bases at J; junction bases unmatched: 4. The CDR3 loop spans 15 amino acids. CDR3 sequence reads: CASSVAGGVTDTQYF. CDR3 DNA: TGCGCCAGCAGCGTAGCGGGGGGCGTCACAGATACGCAGTATTTT.

This clone was found once. This chain joins TRBV19 and TRBJ1-1; D unresolved. Germline CDR1 reads LNHDA; CDR2 reads SQIVND (reference sequence). Trimming removed 5 bases at V and 0 bases at J, with 13 bases between. The CDR3 loop spans 15 amino acids. In DNA form, the CDR3 reads TGTGCCAGTAGTCACCCCGGGAGCCTGAACACTGAAGCTTTCTTT. Protein product: CASSHPGSLNTEAFF.

This clone has ten or more counts. This chain joins TRBV6-5 and TRBJ2-1, with a tentative D call TRBD2 (5 bases). Germline loops: CDR1 MNHEY, CDR2 SVGAGI. There are 16 residues in the CDR3. Trimming cost V 1 base and J 0 bases, with 10 bases left between them. CDR3 nucleotide sequence: TGTGCCAGCAGTTACTATACCGGGAACTCCTACAATGAGCAGTTCTTC. Translating it yields CASSYYTGNSYNEQFF.

The V gene is TRBV5-4, the J gene TRBJ1-6; the D is unclear. V was trimmed by 4 bases and J by 2 bases, leaving 13 bases between them. Germline V gives CDR1 SGHNT, CDR2 YYREEE (reference sequence). The CDR3 extends over 16 amino acids. CDR3 DNA: TGTGCCAGCAGCACCTTTCGGGGTACCTATAATTCACCCCTCCACTTT. Protein product: CASSTFRGTYNSPLHF.

V gene TRBV2 combines with J gene TRBJ1-1, with D possibly matching TRBD1 (6 bases). V lost 7 bases to trimming and J lost 8 bases, with 20 bases between them. Germline CDR1 and CDR2: SNHLY and FYNNEI. This CDR3 is built from 14 residues. The DNA for the CDR3 is TGTGCCAGCACCACGCGCGGAAGGACAGCCGAAGCTTTCTTT. It yields the protein CASTTRGRTAEAFF.

V is TRBV15 and J is TRBJ1-4, with 9 positions matching TRBD1. J lost 2 bases, V lost 1 base, and 5 bases had no gene match. CDR1 LNHNV and CDR2 YYDKDF come from the germline V gene (reference sequence). This CDR3 is built from 17 residues. CDR3 nucleotides: TGTGCCACCAGCAGAGCGACAGGGGGAGCGACTAATGAAAAACTGTTTTTT. Encoded protein: CATSRATGGATNEKLFF.